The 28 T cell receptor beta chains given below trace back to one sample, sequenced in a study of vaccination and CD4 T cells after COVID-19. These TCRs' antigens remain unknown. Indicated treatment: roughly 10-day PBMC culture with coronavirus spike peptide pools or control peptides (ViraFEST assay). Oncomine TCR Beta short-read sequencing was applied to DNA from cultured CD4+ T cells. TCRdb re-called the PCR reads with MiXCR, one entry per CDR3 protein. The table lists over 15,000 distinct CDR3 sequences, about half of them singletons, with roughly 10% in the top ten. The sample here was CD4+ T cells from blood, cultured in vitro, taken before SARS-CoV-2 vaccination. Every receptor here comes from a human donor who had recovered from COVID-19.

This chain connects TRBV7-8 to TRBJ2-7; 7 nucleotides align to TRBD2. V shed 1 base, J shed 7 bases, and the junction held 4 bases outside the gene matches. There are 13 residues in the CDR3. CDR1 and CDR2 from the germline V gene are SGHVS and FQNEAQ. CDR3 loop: CASSLDGGREQYF. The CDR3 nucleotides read TGTGCCAGCAGCTTAGACGGGGGGAGGGAGCAGTACTTC.

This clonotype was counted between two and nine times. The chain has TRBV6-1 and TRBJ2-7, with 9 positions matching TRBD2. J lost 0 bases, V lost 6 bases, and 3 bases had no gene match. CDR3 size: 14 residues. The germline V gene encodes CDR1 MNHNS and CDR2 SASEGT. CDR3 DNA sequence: TGTGCCAGCAGGCGGGAGGGGTCCTCCTACGAGCAGTACTTC. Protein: CASRREGSSYEQYF.

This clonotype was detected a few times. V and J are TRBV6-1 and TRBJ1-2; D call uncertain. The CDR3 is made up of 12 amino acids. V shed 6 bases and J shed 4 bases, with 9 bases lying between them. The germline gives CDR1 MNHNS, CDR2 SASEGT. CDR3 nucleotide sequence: TGTGCCAGCAGCCTCTTTTCCTATGGCTACACCTTC. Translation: CASSLFSYGYTF.

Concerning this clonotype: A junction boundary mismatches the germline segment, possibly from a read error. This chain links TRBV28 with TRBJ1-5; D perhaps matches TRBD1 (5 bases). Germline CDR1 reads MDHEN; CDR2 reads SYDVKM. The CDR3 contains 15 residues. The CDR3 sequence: CASKPGGGFNQPQHF. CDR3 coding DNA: TGCGCCAGCAAGCCCGGGGGAGGATTCAATCAGCCCCAGCATTTT.

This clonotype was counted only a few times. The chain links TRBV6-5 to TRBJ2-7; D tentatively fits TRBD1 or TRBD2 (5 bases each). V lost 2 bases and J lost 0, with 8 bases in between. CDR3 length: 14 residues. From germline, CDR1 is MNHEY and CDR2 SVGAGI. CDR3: CASSYRDGSYEQYF. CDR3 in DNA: TGTGCCAGCAGTTACCGGGACGGCTCCTACGAGCAGTACTTC.

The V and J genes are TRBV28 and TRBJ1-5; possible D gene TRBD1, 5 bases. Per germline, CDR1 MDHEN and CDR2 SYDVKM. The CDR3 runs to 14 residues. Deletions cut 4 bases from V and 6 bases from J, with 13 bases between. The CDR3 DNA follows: TGTGCCAGCAGTTCTTTCCGGGGCTTTCAGCCCCAGCATTTT. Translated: CASSSFRGFQPQHF.

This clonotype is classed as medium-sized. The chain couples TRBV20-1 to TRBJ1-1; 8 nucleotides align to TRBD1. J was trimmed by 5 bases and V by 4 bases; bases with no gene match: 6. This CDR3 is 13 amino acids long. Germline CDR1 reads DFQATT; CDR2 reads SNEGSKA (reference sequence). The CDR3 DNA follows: TGCAGTGCTATTTCCGGGACAGGAACTGAAGCTTTCTTT. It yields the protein CSAISGTGTEAFF.

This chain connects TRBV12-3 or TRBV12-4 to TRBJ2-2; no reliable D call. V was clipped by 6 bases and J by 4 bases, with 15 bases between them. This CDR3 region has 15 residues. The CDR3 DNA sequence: TGTGCCAGCAGCTTACTGGATGGAACCACCGGGGAGCTGTTTTTT. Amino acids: CASSLLDGTTGELFF.

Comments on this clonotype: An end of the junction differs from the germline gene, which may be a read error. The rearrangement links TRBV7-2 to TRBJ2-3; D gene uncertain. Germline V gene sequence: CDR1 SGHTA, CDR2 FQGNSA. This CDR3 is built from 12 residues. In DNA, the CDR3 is TGTGCCAGCAGTTTAGGAGAGCATACGCAGTATTTT. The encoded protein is CASSLGEHTQYF.

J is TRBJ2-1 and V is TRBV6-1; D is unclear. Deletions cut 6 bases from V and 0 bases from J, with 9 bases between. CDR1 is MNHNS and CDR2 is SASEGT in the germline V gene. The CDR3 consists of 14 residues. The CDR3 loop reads CASSKASSYNEQFF. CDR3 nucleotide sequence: TGTGCCAGCAGCAAAGCGAGCTCCTACAATGAGCAGTTCTTC.

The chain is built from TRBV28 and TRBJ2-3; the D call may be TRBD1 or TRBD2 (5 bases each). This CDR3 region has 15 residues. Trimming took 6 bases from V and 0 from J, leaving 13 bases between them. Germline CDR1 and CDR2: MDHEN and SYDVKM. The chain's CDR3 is CASRLTRGSTDTQYF. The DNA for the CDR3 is TGTGCCAGCAGGTTAACTAGGGGCAGCACAGATACGCAGTATTTT.

Here the CDR3 DNA reads TGTGCCATCGGGGACAGAAATTACAATGAGCAGTTCTTC. Protein: CAIGDRNYNEQFF. The rearrangement links TRBV10-3 to TRBJ2-1, with 7 bases aligning to TRBD1. The ends lost 8 bases at V and 4 bases at J; junction bases unmatched: 5. The CDR3 loop spans 13 amino acids. Germline V gene data show CDR1 as ENHRY and CDR2 as SYGVKD.

The CDR3 reads CASRLDYNQPQHF. The CDR3 DNA follows: TGTGCCAGCAGACTCGACTACAATCAGCCCCAGCATTTT. The V call is TRBV12-3 or TRBV12-4, the J call TRBJ1-5; D uncertain. Trimming took 6 bases from V and 3 from J, leaving 9 bases between them. This CDR3 has 13 residues.

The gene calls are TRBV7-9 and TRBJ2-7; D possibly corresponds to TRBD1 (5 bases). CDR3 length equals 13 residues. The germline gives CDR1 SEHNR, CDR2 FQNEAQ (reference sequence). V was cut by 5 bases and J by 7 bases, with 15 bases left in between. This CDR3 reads CASSPATQEEQYF. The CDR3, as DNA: TGTGCCAGCAGCCCGGCGACACAGGAAGAGCAGTACTTC.

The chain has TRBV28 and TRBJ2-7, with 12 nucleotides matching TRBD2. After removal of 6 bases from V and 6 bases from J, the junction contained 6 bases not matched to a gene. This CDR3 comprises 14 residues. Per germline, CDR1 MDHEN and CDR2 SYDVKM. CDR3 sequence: CASSPSGRAGEQYF. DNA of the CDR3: TGTGCCAGCAGCCCTAGCGGGAGGGCCGGCGAGCAGTACTTC.

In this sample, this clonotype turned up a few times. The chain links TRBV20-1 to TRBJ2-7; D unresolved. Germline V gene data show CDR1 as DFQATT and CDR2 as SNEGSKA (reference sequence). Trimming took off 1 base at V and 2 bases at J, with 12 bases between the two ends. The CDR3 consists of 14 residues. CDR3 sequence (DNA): TGCAGTGCTAGAGCACGGGCTGGGACCTACGAGCAGTACTTC. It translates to CSARARAGTYEQYF.

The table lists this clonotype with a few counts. CDR3 bases: TGTGCCATCAGTGAGCGAGAAGGGGCTAGCACAGATACGCAGTATTTT. Protein product: CAISEREGASTDTQYF. The chain combines TRBV10-3 with TRBJ2-3; a weak D match, TRBD1 (5 bases). Germline V gene sequence: CDR1 ENHRY, CDR2 SYGVKD. The CDR3 extends over 16 amino acids. V was pared by 2 bases and J by 0 bases, with 12 bases between.

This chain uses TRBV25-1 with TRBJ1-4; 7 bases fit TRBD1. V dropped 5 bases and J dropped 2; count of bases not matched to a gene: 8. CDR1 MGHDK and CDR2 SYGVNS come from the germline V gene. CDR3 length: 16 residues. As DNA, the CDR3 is TGTGCCAGCAGTCGACAGGGACCTCCGACTAATGAAAAACTGTTTTTT. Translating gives CASSRQGPPTNEKLFF.

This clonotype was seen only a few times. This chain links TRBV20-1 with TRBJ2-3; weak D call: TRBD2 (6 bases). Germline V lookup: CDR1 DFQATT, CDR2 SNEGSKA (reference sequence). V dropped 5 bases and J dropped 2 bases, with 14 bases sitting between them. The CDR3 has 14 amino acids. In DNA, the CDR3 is TGCAGTGCTGATTCTAGCGTCCCCACAGATACGCAGTATTTT. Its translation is CSADSSVPTDTQYF.

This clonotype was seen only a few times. The CDR3 nucleotides are TGTGCCACCAGCAGATCGGTTCAGGGGGCAGATACGCAGTATTTT. Amino acid sequence: CATSRSVQGADTQYF. The V call is TRBV15, the J call TRBJ2-3; 7 nucleotides match TRBD1. The CDR3 runs to 15 residues. The V gene's germline CDR1 is LNHNV and CDR2 YYDKDF (reference sequence). V dropped 2 bases and J dropped 4; count of bases not matched to a gene: 6.

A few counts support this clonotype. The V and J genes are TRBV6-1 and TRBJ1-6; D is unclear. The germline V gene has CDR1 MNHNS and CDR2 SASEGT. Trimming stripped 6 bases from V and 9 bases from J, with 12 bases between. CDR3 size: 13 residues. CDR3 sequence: CASRPRGGSPLHF. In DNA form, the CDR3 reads TGTGCCAGCAGGCCCCGGGGTGGTTCACCCCTCCACTTT.

The CDR3 coding sequence is TGTGCCAGCCAGGGGTCGCGTGGAAACACCATATATTTT. It specifies CASQGSRGNTIYF. V and J are TRBV6-2 or TRBV6-3 and TRBJ1-3, with a possible D match to TRBD1 (6 bases). CDR3 length equals 13 residues. V lost 8 bases to trimming and J lost 3 bases, with 11 bases between them. Germline values: CDR1 MNHEY, CDR2 SVGEGT.

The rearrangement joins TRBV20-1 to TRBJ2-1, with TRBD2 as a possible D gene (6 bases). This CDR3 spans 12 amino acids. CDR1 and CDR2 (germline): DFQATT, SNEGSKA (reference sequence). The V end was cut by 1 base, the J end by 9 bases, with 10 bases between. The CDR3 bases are TGCAGTGCTAGAGTGTCGGGAGTTGAGCAGTTCTTC. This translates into CSARVSGVEQFF.

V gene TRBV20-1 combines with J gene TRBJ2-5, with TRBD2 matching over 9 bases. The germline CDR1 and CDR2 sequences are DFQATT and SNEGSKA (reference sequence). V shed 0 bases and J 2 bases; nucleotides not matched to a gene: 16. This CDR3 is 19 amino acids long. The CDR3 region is CSARDMLIAGAREQETQYF. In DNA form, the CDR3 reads TGCAGTGCTAGAGATATGCTGATAGCGGGGGCAAGGGAACAAGAGACCCAGTACTTC.

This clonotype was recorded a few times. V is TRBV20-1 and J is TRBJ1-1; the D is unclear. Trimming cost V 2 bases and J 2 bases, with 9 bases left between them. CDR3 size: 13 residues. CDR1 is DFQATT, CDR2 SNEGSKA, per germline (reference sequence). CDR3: CSARLDTNTEAFF. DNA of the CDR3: TGCAGTGCTAGACTCGACACTAACACTGAAGCTTTCTTT.

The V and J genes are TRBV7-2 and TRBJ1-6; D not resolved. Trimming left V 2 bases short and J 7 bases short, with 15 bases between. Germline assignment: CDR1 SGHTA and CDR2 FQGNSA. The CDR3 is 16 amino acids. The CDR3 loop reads CASSLTGGSGNSPLHF. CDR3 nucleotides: TGTGCCAGCAGCTTAACCGGAGGGAGCGGCAATTCACCCCTCCACTTT.

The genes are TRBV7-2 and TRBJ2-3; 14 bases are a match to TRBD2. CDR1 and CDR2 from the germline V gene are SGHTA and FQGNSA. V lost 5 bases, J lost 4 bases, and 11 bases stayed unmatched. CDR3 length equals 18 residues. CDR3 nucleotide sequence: TGTGCCAGCAGCCGGAAACTAGGGACTAGCGGGAGACCAGATACGCAGTATTTT. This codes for CASSRKLGTSGRPDTQYF.

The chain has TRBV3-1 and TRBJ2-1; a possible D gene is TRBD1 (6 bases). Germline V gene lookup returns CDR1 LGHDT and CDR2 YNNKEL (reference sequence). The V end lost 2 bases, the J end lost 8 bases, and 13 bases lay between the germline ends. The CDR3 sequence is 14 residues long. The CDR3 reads CASSQWGQGYEQFF. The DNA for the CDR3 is TGTGCCAGCAGCCAATGGGGGCAGGGTTATGAGCAGTTCTTC.